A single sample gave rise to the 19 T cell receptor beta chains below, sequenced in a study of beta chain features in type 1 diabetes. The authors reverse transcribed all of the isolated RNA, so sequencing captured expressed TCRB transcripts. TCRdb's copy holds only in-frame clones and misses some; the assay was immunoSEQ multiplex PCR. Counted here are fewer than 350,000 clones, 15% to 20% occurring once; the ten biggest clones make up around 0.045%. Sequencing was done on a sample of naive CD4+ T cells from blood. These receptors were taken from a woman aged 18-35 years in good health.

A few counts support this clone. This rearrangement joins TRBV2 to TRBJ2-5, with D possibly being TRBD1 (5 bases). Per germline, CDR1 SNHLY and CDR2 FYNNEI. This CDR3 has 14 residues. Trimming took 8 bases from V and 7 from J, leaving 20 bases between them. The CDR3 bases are TGTGCCAGCCTATCCGTGAAGGGGCCTTGGACCCAGTACTTC. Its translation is CASLSVKGPWTQYF.

The CDR3, as DNA: TGTGCCTGGAGTGTTGGGCTTATCTACACCTTC. It translates to CAWSVGLIYTF. This chain links TRBV30 with TRBJ1-2; no reliable D call. The germline gives CDR1 GTSNPN, CDR2 SVGIG (reference sequence). The length of the CDR3 is 11 residues. V lost 0 bases to trimming and J lost 10 bases, with 9 bases between them.

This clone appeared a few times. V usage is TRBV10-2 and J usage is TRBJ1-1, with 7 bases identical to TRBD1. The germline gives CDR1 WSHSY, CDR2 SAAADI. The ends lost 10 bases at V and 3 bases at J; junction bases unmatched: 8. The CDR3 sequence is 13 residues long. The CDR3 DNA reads TGCGCCACACAGGGGAAGGGGTACACTGAAGCTTTCTTT. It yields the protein CATQGKGYTEAFF.

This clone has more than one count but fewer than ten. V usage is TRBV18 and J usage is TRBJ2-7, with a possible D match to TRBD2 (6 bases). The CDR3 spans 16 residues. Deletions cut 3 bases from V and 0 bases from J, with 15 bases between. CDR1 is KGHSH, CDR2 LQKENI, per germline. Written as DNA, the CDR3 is TGTGCCAGCTCACCGGAAGGCGGGGTGAGCTCCTACGAGCAGTACTTC. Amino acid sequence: CASSPEGGVSSYEQYF.

In DNA, the CDR3 is TGTGCTAGTGGTTTGGGTACCGGGACATTGACCTACGAGCAGTACTTC. Its protein is CASGLGTGTLTYEQYF. This chain links TRBV12-5 with TRBJ2-7, with a possible D match to TRBD1 (6 bases). Trimming shortened V by 1 base and J by 2 bases, and 15 bases separated the two germline ends. This CDR3 spans 16 amino acids. CDR1 LGHNT and CDR2 FRNRAP come from the germline V gene. The full variable domain, its missing parts supplied by reference TRBV12-5 and TRBJ2-7, is DARVTQTPRHKVTEMGQEVTMRCQPILGHNTVFWYRQTMMQGLELLAYFRNRAPLDDSGMPKDRFSAEMPDATLATLKIQPSEPRDSAVYFCASGLGTGTLTYEQYFGPGTRLTVT.

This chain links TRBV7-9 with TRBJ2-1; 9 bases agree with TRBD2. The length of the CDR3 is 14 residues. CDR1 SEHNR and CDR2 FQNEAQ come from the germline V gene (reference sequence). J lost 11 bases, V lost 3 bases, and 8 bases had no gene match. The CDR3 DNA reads TGTGCCAGCAGCTTGGGGCGGGAGGGCATCCAGCAGTTCTTC. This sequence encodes CASSLGREGIQQFF. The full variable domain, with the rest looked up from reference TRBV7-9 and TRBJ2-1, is DTGVSQNPRHKITKRGQNVTFRCDPISEHNRLYWYRQTLGQGPEFLTYFQNEAQLEKSRLLSDRFSAERPKGSFSTLEIQRTEQGDSAMYLCASSLGREGIQQFFGPGTRLTVL.

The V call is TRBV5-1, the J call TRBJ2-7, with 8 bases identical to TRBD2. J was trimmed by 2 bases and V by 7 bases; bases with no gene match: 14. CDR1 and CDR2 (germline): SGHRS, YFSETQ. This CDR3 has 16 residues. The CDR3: CASSPGGTSGTYEQYF. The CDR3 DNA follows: TGCGCCAGCTCCCCTGGCGGAACTAGCGGTACCTACGAGCAGTACTTC.

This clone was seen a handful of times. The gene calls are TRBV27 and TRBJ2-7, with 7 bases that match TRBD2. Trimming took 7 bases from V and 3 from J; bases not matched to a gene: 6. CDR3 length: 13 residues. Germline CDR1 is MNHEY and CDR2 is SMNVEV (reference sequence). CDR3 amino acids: CASTGGIDYEQYF. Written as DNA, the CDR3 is TGTGCCAGCACGGGGGGAATTGACTACGAGCAGTACTTC.

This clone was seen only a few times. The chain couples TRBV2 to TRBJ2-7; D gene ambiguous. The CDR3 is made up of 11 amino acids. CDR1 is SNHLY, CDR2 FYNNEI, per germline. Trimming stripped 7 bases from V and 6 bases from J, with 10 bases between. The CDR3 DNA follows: TGTGCCAGCACGACCGACACCGAGCAGTACTTC. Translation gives CASTTDTEQYF.

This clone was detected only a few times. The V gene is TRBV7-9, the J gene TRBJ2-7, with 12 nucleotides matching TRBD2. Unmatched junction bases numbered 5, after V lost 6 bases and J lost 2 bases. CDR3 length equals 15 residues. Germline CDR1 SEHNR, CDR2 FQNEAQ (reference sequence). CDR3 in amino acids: CASSPASGRAYEQYF. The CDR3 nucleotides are TGTGCCAGCAGTCCCGCTAGCGGGAGGGCCTACGAGCAGTACTTC.

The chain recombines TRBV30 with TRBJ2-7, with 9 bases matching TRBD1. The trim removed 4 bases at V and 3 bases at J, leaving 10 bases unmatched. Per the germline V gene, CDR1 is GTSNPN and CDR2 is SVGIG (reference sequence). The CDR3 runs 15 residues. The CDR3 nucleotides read TGTGCCTGGAAACCTAACGACAGGGGGGACTACGAGCAGTACTTC. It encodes CAWKPNDRGDYEQYF. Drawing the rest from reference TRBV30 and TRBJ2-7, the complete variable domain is SQTIHQWPATLVQPVGSPLSLECTVEGTSNPNLYWYRQAAGRGLQLLFYSVGIGQISSEVPQNLSASRPQDRQFILSSKKLLLSDSGFYLCAWKPNDRGDYEQYFGPGTRLTVT.

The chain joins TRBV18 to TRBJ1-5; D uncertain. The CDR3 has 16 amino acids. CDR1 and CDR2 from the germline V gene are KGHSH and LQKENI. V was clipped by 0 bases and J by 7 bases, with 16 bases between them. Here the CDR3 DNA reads TGTGCCAGCTCACCACCAGGTGTCCCCGCGGGGCAGCCCCAGCATTTT. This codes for CASSPPGVPAGQPQHF. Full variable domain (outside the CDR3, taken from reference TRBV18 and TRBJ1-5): NAGVMQNPRHLVRRRGQEARLRCSPMKGHSHVYWYRQLPEEGLKFMVYLQKENIIDESGMPKERFSAEFPKEGPSILRIQQVVRGDSAAYFCASSPPGVPAGQPQHFGDGTRLSIL.

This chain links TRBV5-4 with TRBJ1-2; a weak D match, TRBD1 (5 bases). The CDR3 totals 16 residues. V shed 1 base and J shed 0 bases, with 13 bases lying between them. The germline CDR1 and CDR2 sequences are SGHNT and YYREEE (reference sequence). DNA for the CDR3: TGTGCCAGCAGCTTGACCTGGGCAGGGTCTAACTATGGCTACACCTTC. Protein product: CASSLTWAGSNYGYTF.

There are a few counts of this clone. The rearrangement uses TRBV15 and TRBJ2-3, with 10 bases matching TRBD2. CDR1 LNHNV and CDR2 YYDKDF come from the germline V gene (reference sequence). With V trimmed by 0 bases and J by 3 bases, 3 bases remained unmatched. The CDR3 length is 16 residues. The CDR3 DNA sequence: TGTGCCACCAGCAGAGATTTACTAGCGGGAACAGATACGCAGTATTTT. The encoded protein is CATSRDLLAGTDTQYF.

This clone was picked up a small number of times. The chain's CDR3 is CASSRGSSGWVASGSNEQFF. CDR3 DNA sequence: TGTGCCAGCAGCCGAGGCAGTTCGGGTTGGGTGGCTAGCGGGAGTAATGAGCAGTTCTTC. This chain joins TRBV7-8 and TRBJ2-1; 10 nucleotides line up with TRBD2. V lost 5 bases to trimming and J lost 7 bases; unmatched junction nucleotides: 23. The CDR3 is 20 amino acids. Germline V gene lookup returns CDR1 SGHVS and CDR2 FQNEAQ.

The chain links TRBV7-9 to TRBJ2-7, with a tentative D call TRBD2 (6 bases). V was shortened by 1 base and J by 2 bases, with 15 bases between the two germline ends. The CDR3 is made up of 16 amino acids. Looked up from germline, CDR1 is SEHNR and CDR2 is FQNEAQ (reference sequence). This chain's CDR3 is CASSLVVGGAPYEQYF. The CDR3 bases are TGTGCCAGCAGCTTAGTGGTCGGCGGGGCCCCCTACGAGCAGTACTTC.

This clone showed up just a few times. The CDR3 spells CASSLERGTFQETQYF. For the CDR3, the DNA is TGTGCCAGCAGCTTGGAGCGGGGGACGTTCCAAGAGACCCAGTACTTC. The chain has TRBV7-2 and TRBJ2-5, with 8 bases that match TRBD2. V trimming: 3 bases; J trimming: 1 base; junction bases outside the gene matches: 7. The CDR3 has 16 residues. Germline V lookup: CDR1 SGHTA, CDR2 FQGNSA.

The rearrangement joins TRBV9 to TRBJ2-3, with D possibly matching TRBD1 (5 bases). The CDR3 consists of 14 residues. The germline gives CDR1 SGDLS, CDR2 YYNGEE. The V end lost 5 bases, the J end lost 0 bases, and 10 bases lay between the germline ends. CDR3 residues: CASRPGYSTDTQYF. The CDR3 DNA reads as TGTGCCAGCAGGCCAGGGTATAGCACAGATACGCAGTATTTT.

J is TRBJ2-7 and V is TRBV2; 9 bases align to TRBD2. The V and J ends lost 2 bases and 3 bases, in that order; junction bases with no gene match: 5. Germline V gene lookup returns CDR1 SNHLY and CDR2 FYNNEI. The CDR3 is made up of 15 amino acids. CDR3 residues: CASSELTTSGYEQYF. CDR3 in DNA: TGTGCCAGCAGTGAATTGACGACTAGCGGCTACGAGCAGTACTTC.